This T cell receptor beta chain stems from a study of T cells in Graves' hyperthyroidism and ophthalmopathy. Trimming at V came to 1 base and at J to 7 bases, leaving 3 bases not matched to a gene. The V gene's germline CDR1 is SNHLY and CDR2 FYNNEI. This CDR3 is 15 amino acids long. The TCR beta CDR3 regions underwent amplification using RNA transcripts as the source. TCR CDR3 underwent first-round RT-PCR with the HTBI primer set. TCRdb reanalysed the multiplex PCR reads using MiXCR and keeps one entry per CDR3 protein. This table holds hundreds of thousands of distinct CDR3 sequences, roughly 32% found once.

Material for sequencing was blood. The TCR originated in a middle-aged woman with Graves' hyperthyroidism. V usage is TRBV2 and J usage is TRBJ1-6; 8 bases map to TRBD1. The CDR3 nucleotides read TGTGCCAGCAGTGAAGGCAGGGGGCAAAATTCACCCCTCCACTTT. This translates into CASSEGRGQNSPLHF. The full variable domain, rest sourced from reference TRBV2 and TRBJ1-6, is EPEVTQTPSHQVTQMGQEVILRCVPISNHLYFYWYRQILGQKVEFLVSFYNNEISEKSEIFDDQFSVERPDGSNFTLKIRSTKLEDSAMYFCASSEGRGQNSPLHFGNGTRLTVT.